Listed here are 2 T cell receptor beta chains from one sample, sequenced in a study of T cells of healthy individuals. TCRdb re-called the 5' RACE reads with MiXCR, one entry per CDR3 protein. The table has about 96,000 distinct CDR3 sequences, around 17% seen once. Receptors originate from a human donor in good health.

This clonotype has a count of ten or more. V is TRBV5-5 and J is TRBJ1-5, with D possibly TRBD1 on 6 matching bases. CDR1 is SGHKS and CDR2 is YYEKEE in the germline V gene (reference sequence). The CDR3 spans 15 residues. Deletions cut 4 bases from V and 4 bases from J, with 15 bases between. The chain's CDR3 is CASSLTGGQNQPQHF. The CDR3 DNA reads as TGTGCCAGCAGCCTTACCGGGGGCCAGAATCAGCCCCAGCATTTT.

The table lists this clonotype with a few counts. CDR3: CASSQGGGLQETQYF. The CDR3 DNA sequence: TGCGCCAGCAGCCAAGGGGGGGGCCTCCAAGAGACCCAGTACTTC. The chain joins TRBV4-3 to TRBJ2-5; D perhaps matches TRBD2 (7 bases). CDR3 length: 15 amino acids. Trimming removed 1 base at V and 1 base at J, with 10 bases between. CDR1 and CDR2 (germline): LGHNA, YSLEER.